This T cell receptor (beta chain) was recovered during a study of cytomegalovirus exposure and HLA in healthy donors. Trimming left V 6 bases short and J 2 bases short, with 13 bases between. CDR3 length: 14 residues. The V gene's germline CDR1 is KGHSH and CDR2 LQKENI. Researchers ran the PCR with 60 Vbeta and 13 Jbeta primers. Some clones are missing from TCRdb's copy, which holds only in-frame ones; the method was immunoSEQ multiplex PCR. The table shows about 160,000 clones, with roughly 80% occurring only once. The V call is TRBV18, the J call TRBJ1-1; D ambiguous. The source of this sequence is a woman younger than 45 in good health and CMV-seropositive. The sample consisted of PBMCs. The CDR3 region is CASSNDPGNTEAFF. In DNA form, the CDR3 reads TGTGCCAGCTCCAATGACCCAGGTAACACTGAAGCTTTCTTT.